This T cell receptor beta chain was sequenced in a study of cytomegalovirus exposure and HLA in healthy donors. General study findings and limits: Owing to their indistinguishability, certain V segments, notably TRBV6-2 and TRBV6-3, were excluded. A later analysis, which compared TCR beta chains of equal frequency, found the HLA-associated ones more clonally expanded.

Turning to this clone: Its matching antigen is unknown.

Healthy people donating bone marrow made up the donors. The germline gives CDR1 PRHDT, CDR2 FYEKMQ (reference sequence). Trimming removed 3 bases from V and 1 base from J; junction bases left unmatched: 2. The CDR3 has 14 residues. PCR employed 60 Vbeta and 13 Jbeta primers. Measured with immunoSEQ multiplex PCR; TCRdb has only the in-frame clones, and not every one. The repertoire holds 150,000 to 180,000 clones, with approximately 80% as singletons. The clonotype comes from a woman between 35 and 50 years old in good health and CMV-seronegative. V gene TRBV13 combines with J gene TRBJ2-7, with 8 nucleotides matching TRBD1. The specimen sequenced was PBMCs. CDR3 residues: CASSLDRVSYEQYF. The CDR3 DNA sequence: TGTGCCAGCAGCTTGGACAGGGTATCCTACGAGCAGTACTTC.